A single sample gave rise to the 9 T cell receptor beta chains below, sequenced in a study of OX40 agonist ivuxolimab in advanced cancers. The library was obtained by the immunoSEQ multiplex PCR assay. TCRdb took over this immuneACCESS table, retaining in-frame rearrangements with V and J assigned. Such tables are incomplete; in checked studies, under half of the missing clones stem from an unresolved V gene, and the remainder is unexplained. This sample lists approximately 19,000 clones; around 80% were detected once. Clones ranked in the top ten supply approximately 15% of the sample. The material was CD4+ or CD8+ T cells sorted from blood, obtained in a trial of the OX40 agonist ivuxolimab. The receptors shown here come from an adult with an advanced solid tumor such as melanoma, head and neck, liver or kidney cancer.

V and J are TRBV2 and TRBJ2-7; D not resolved. The CDR3 totals 13 residues. V was cut by 4 bases and J by 5 bases, with 12 bases left in between. Germline loops: CDR1 SNHLY, CDR2 FYNNEI. The CDR3 here is CASSGYVDHEQYF. CDR3 DNA sequence: TGTGCCAGCAGTGGATACGTCGACCACGAGCAGTACTTC.

The gene calls are TRBV7-8 and TRBJ1-1, with 10 nucleotides matching TRBD1. Germline assignment: CDR1 SGHVS and CDR2 FQNEAQ. The CDR3 is 16 amino acids. V was pared by 3 bases and J by 9 bases, with 13 bases of the junction left unmatched. CDR3 bases: TGTGCCAGCAGCTTCCGTCCCGGGACAGGGGTCGGAAAAGCTTTCTTT. Translated, it gives CASSFRPGTGVGKAFF.

The chain uses TRBV30 and TRBJ2-3, with D hard to call. The CDR3 runs to 12 residues. CDR1 is GTSNPN and CDR2 is SVGIG in the germline V gene (reference sequence). Trimming removed 5 bases from V and 4 bases from J, with 10 bases in between. The CDR3 is CAWEKFPDTQYF. The CDR3 DNA reads TGTGCCTGGGAAAAGTTCCCAGATACGCAGTATTTT.

This chain uses TRBV2 with TRBJ1-1, with D unresolved. V gave up 5 bases and J gave up 4 bases, with 14 bases separating them. There are 14 residues in the CDR3. From germline, CDR1 is SNHLY and CDR2 FYNNEI. DNA of the CDR3: TGTGCCAGCAGTAGGACCCACTCCGCCACTGAAGCTTTCTTT. Protein sequence: CASSRTHSATEAFF. Based on the CDR3 plus reference TRBV2 and TRBJ1-1, the full variable domain is EPEVTQTPSHQVTQMGQEVILRCVPISNHLYFYWYRQILGQKVEFLVSFYNNEISEKSEIFDDQFSVERPDGSNFTLKIRSTKLEDSAMYFCASSRTHSATEAFFGQGTRLTVV.

The chain joins TRBV5-1 to TRBJ1-6; TRBD1 aligns across 8 bases. The CDR3 is made up of 14 amino acids. The germline V gene encodes CDR1 SGHRS and CDR2 YFSETQ. After removal of 4 bases from V and 9 bases from J, the junction contained 6 bases not matched to a gene. In DNA, the CDR3 is TGCGCCAGCAGCCCAGACAGGGGAGGTTCACCCCTCCACTTT. This gives the protein CASSPDRGGSPLHF.

The J gene is TRBJ2-1, the V gene TRBV28; 8 nucleotides agree with TRBD2. J was trimmed by 8 bases and V by 2 bases; bases with no gene match: 11. Germline V gene sequence: CDR1 MDHEN, CDR2 SYDVKM. This CDR3 spans 16 amino acids. CDR3 in amino acids: CASSLGTGLADDEQFF. In nucleotides, the CDR3 is TGTGCCAGCAGTTTAGGCACTGGACTAGCCGACGATGAGCAGTTCTTC.

The genes are TRBV28 and TRBJ2-3; 7 nucleotides line up with TRBD1. The CDR3 has 14 amino acids. V shed 7 bases, J shed 6 bases, and the junction held 10 bases outside the gene matches. The germline V gene encodes CDR1 MDHEN and CDR2 SYDVKM. The CDR3 region is CASTPPQGTDTQYF. Here the CDR3 DNA reads TGTGCCAGCACCCCACCACAGGGGACGGATACGCAGTATTTT.

The chain links TRBV11-2 to TRBJ2-1, with 9 bases identical to TRBD2. V shed 0 bases and J 4 bases; nucleotides not matched to a gene: 4. Germline CDR1 is SGHAT and CDR2 is FQNNGV. The CDR3 covers 16 residues. This CDR3 reads CASSLDSSGGYNEQFF. The CDR3 DNA reads TGTGCCAGCAGCTTAGATAGTAGCGGGGGATACAATGAGCAGTTCTTC.

The V and J genes are TRBV18 and TRBJ2-7; possible D gene TRBD1, 5 bases. The CDR3 runs 16 residues. The germline V gene has CDR1 KGHSH and CDR2 LQKENI. Trimming took 3 bases from V and 1 from J, leaving 16 bases between them. The DNA for the CDR3 is TGTGCCAGCTCACCGTCGAAGAACAGGCTGTCCTACGAGCAGTACTTC. This codes for CASSPSKNRLSYEQYF.